This entry is about one T cell receptor (beta chain). The germline gives CDR1 SGHNT, CDR2 YENEEA. V was trimmed by 3 bases and J by 5 bases, leaving 11 bases between them. The CDR3 consists of 14 residues. These data are taken from a study of blood T cell repertoires in COVID-19. The table came from immunoSEQ multiplex PCR; TCRdb's copy has only in-frame clones and leaves some out. The sample carries 350,000 to 400,000 clones, approximately 88% recorded once. The chain couples TRBV11-3 to TRBJ2-1; D is unresolved. This clonotype was sampled from a woman aged 30 to 39 with COVID-19, enrolled during active disease. The material sequenced was peripheral blood. CDR3 nucleotide sequence: TGTGCCAGCAGCTTCTCTAGATTAAACAATGAGCAGTTCTTC. Translated: CASSFSRLNNEQFF.